This T cell receptor (beta chain) was identified during a study of blood T cell repertoires in COVID-19. Study-wide context: Acute and convalescent COVID-19 specimens originated in the United States, Italy and Spain.

Authors' processing steps: Reference gene primer amplification gave estimated nucleated cell counts. Only in-frame clones appear in the TCRdb table, and some are missing; sequencing was by immunoSEQ multiplex PCR. The V and J calls and clone size come from that table; D and trimming were worked out from the DNA. The repertoire has nearly 250,000 clones, about 80% of them found once; the top ten carry about 2%. From germline, CDR1 is SQVTM and CDR2 ANQGSEA. V lost 6 bases and J lost 2; bases outside the gene matches: 6. CDR3 length: 13 residues. The sample consisted of peripheral blood. The sequence came from a woman of 80 years or more with acute or convalescent COVID-19. The chain has TRBV29-1 and TRBJ2-7; TRBD1 matches 8 bases. This CDR3 reads CSVEDRATYEQYF. The CDR3 DNA sequence: TGCAGCGTAGAGGACAGGGCGACCTACGAGCAGTACTTC.